The sequence of this TCR beta chain was determined in a study of blood T cell repertoires in COVID-19. Clones were read by immunoSEQ multiplex PCR, and TCRdb kept only the in-frame ones, dropping some. The profile shows some 300,000 clones, 88% of them singletons. V was clipped by 8 bases and J by 3 bases, with 15 bases between them. CDR1 and CDR2 (germline): MDHEN, SYDVKM. The CDR3 extends over 14 amino acids. The receptor's source is a woman aged 25 to 39 who had recovered from COVID-19. V and J are TRBV28 and TRBJ2-3; the D gene is possibly TRBD1 (5 bases). The sequenced sample was peripheral blood. The CDR3 DNA sequence: TGTGCCAGCTCGGTGGGGCCTTATACAGATACGCAGTATTTT. Amino acid sequence: CASSVGPYTDTQYF. The complete variable domain, with remaining parts taken from reference TRBV28 and TRBJ2-3, reads DVKVTQSSRYLVKRTGEKVFLECVQDMDHENMFWYRQDPGLGLRLIYFSYDVKMKEKGDIPEGYSVSREKKERFSLILESASTNQTSMYLCASSVGPYTDTQYFGPGTRLTVL.